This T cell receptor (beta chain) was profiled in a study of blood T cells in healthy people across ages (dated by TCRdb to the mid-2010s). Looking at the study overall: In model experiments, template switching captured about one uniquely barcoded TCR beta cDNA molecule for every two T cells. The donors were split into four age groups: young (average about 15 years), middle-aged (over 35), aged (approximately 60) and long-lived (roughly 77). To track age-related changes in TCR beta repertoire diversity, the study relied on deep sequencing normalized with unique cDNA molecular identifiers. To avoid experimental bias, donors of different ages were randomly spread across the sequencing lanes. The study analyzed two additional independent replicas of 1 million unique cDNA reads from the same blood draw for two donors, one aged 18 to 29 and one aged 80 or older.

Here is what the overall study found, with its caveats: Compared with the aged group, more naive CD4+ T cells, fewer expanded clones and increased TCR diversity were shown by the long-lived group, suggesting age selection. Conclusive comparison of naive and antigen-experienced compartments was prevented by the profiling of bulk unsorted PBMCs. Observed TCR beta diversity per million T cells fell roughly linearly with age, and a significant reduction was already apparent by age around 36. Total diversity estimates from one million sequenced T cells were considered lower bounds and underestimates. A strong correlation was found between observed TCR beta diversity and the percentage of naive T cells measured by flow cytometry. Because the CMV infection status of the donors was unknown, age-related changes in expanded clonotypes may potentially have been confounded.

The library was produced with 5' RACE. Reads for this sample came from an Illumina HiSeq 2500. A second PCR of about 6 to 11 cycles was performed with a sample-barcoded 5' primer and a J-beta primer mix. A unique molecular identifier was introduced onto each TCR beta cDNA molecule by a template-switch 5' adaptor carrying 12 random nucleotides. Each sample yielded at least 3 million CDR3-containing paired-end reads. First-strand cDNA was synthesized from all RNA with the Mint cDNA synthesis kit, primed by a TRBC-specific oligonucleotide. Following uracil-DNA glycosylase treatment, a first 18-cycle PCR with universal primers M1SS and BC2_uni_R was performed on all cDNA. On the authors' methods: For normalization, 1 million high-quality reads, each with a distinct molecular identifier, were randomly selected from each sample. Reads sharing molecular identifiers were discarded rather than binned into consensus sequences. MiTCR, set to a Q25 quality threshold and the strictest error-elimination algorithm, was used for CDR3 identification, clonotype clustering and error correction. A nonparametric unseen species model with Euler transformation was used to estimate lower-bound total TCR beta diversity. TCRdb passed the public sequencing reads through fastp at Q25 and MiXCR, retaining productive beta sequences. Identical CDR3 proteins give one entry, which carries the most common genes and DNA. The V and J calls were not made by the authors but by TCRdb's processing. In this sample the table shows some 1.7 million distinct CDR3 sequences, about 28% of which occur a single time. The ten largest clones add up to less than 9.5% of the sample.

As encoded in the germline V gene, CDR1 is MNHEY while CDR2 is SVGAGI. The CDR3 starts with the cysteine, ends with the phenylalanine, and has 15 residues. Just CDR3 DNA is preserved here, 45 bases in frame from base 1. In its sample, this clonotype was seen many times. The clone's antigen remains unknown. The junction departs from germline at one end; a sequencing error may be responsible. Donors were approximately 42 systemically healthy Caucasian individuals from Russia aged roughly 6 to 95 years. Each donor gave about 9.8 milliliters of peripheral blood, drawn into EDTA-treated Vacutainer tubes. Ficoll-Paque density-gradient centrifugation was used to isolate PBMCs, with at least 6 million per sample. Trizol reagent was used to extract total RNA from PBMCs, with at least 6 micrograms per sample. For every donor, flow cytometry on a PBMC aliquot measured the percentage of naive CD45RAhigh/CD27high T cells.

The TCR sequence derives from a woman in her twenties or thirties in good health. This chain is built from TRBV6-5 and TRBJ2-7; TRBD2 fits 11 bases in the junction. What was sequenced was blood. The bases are TGTGCCAGCAGTGCCCTAGCGGGGGGCTCCCACGAGCAGTACTTC. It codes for CASSALAGGSHEQYF.